This entry is about one TCR beta chain. Its specificity is not known. The method was immunoSEQ multiplex PCR; TCRdb's version includes in-frame clones alone and lacks a portion of them. The sample contains about 150,000 clones, about 87% of which appear only once. The data belong to a study of radiation and T cells in renal cell carcinoma. About the research overall: Nephrectomy followed 15 Gy stereotactic body radiation by 4 weeks. Study-level findings and limits: Top tumor clonotypes rose in blood 2 weeks post-radiation, then contracted.

The time point is: baseline pretreatment blood. Treatment of the sample: 15 Gy SBRT to primary tumor, nephrectomy 4 weeks later. Serial blood draws occurred at baseline and 2 and 4 weeks post-SBRT. The clonotype was recovered from a woman between 70 and 85 years old with renal cell carcinoma. The material was blood, obtained from a patient whose treatment included radiotherapy and nephrectomy.

The CDR3: CASSFGGFETQYF. In DNA, the CDR3 is TGTGCCAGCAGTTTCGGGGGCTTCGAGACCCAGTACTTC. The rearrangement links TRBV27 to TRBJ2-5; D tentatively fits TRBD1 or TRBD2 (6 bases each). The CDR3 length is 13 residues. Germline V gene sequence: CDR1 MNHEY, CDR2 SMNVEV (reference sequence). Between the trimmed V and J ends, which lost 3 bases and 5 bases, there was a span of 10 bases.